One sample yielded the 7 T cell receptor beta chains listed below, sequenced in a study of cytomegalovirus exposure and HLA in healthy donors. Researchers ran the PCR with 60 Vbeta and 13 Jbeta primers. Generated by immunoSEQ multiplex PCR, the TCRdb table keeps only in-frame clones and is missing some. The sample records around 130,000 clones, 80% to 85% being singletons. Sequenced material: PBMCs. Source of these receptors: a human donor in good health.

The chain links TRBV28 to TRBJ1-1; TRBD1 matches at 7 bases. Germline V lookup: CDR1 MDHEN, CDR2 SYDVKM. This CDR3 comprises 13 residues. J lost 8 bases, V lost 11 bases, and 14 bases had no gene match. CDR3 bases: TGTGCCCTCGGCAGGGGGGACGTTGGGGAAGCTTTCTTT. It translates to CALGRGDVGEAFF. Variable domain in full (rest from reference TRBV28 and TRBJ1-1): DVKVTQSSRYLVKRTGEKVFLECVQDMDHENMFWYRQDPGLGLRLIYFSYDVKMKEKGDIPEGYSVSREKKERFSLILESASTNQTSMYLCALGRGDVGEAFFGQGTRLTVV.

CDR3 sequence (DNA): TGTGCAACGGTTAGGGACAGGGCTTTCTATGGCTACACCTTC. It is translated as CATVRDRAFYGYTF. This chain connects TRBV6-5 to TRBJ1-2; 9 bases line up with TRBD1. This CDR3 region has 14 residues. Germline CDR1 and CDR2: MNHEY and SVGAGI.

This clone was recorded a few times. DNA for the CDR3: TGTGCCAGCAGTAACCGACAGTATAGCAATCAGCCCCAGCATTTT. As protein: CASSNRQYSNQPQHF. This rearrangement joins TRBV6-5 to TRBJ1-5; D may be TRBD1 (5 bases). V lost 5 bases to trimming and J lost 0 bases, with 11 bases between them. This CDR3 is 15 amino acids long. Germline loops: CDR1 MNHEY, CDR2 SVGAGI.

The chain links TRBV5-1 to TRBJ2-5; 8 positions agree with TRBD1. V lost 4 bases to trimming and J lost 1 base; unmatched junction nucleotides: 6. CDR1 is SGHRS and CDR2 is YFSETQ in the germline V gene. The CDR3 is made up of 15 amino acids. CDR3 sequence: CASSIQDRVQETQYF. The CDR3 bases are TGCGCCAGCAGCATCCAGGACAGGGTCCAAGAGACCCAGTACTTC. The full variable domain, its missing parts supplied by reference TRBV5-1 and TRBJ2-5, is KAGVTQTPRYLIKTRGQQVTLSCSPISGHRSVSWYQQTPGQGLQFLFEYFSETQRNKGNFPGRFSGRQFSNSRSEMNVSTLELGDSALYLCASSIQDRVQETQYFGPGTRLLVL.

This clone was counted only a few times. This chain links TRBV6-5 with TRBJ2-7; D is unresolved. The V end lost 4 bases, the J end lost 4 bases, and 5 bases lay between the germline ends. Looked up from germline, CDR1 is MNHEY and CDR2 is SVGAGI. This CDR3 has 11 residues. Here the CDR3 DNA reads TGTGCCAGCAGTTCGAGATACGAGCAGTACTTC. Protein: CASSSRYEQYF.

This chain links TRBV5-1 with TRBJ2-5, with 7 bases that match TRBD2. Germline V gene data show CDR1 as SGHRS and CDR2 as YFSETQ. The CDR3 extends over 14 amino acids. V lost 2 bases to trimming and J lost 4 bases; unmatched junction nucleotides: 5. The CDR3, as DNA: TGCGCCAGCAGCTTCCGGGACTACGGAGAGACCCAGTACTTC. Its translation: CASSFRDYGETQYF.

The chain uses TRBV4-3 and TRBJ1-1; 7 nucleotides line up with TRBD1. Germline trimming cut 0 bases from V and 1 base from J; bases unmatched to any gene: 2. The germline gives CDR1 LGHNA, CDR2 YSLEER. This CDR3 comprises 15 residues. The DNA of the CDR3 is TGCGCCAGCAGCCAAGAAGAGGGGGCGAACACTGAAGCTTTCTTT. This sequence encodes CASSQEEGANTEAFF.